A selection of T cell receptor beta chains follows, all from one sample in a study of glioma-infiltrating T cells after dendritic cell vaccination. Sequencing used immunoSEQ multiplex PCR; TCRdb keeps in-frame clones, though not all of them. The sample has 55,000 to 70,000 clones, more than 75% seen once. Sequenced material: blood, taken before dendritic cell vaccination. The receptors originated from a human donor with glioblastoma. Both conserved end residues are part of each CDR3.

>TRBV7-9|TRBJ2-3
CASSLWDYRTDTQYF
>TRBV4-2|TRBJ2-3
CASSQASGISDTQYF
>TRBV6-1|TRBJ1-2
CASSLTGVSSYGYTF
>TRBV2|TRBJ1-5
CASTTAGASNQPQHF
>TRBV2|TRBJ1-2
CASSVGGTNTF
>TRBV19|TRBJ1-1
CASSMRRTYTEAFF
>TRBV5-4|TRBJ2-3
CASSSKTGTDTQYF
>TRBV4-2|TRBJ2-3
CASSQEDRASTDTQYF
>TRBV7-9|TRBJ2-5
CASSWLLDRGRETQYF
>TRBV6-1|TRBJ1-1
CASSDLRKSFF
>TRBV14|TRBJ2-1
CASSQDQPLGIIPNEQFF
>TRBV29-1|TRBJ1-1
CSVVGDRVTEAFF
>TRBV19|TRBJ1-2
CASSQTNYGYTF
>TRBV7-8|TRBJ2-5
CASSLDLRAGGTQYF
>TRBV14|TRBJ2-1
CASSQGGLYNEQFF
>TRBV11-3|TRBJ2-7
CASSRGRFHEQYF
>TRBV5-4|TRBJ2-1
CASSPSGGAGLSYNEQFF
>TRBV7-9|TRBJ1-5
CASSLEGGGGQPQHF
>TRBV19|TRBJ1-6
CASSTGTGESPLHF
>TRBV7-2|TRBJ2-2
CASSLDGGWHGELFF
>TRBV9|TRBJ2-1
CASSLRGGSGGGEQFF
>TRBV27|TRBJ2-7
CASGSGRGESREQYF
>TRBV12-5|TRBJ1-3
CASGIGGARNTIYF
>TRBV27|TRBJ2-1
CASGQHLAGGGGEQFF
>TRBV18|TRBJ1-1
CASSTGVGTEAFF
>TRBV5-1|TRBJ1-2
CASSLVGQGARDDGYTF
>TRBV7-2|TRBJ2-5
CASSLELGTSGQETQYF
>TRBV25-1|TRBJ2-3
CASSELSLERDTDTQYF
>TRBV11-2|TRBJ1-1
CASSFPTVLNTEAFF
>TRBV30|TRBJ2-6
CAWGSRTGGANVLTF
>TRBV6-1|TRBJ2-3
CASSEPDTDTQYF
>TRBV15|TRBJ2-3
CATSSRVTDTQYF
>TRBV19|TRBJ1-2
CASSIPTGLGDAYGYTF
>TRBV11-3|TRBJ2-3
CASSEGVSTDTQYF
>TRBV12-5|TRBJ2-4
CASGLVLGIGTKNIQYF
>TRBV5-1|TRBJ1-3
CASSTWGQGVNTIYF
>TRBV18|TRBJ2-3
CASSQTTGSSSTDTQYF
>TRBV18|TRBJ2-3
CASSQPRGTLTDTQYF
>TRBV10-3|TRBJ2-3
CAISQGDSDTQYF
>TRBV5-1|TRBJ1-1
CASSWDRGNTEAFF
>TRBV28|TRBJ1-1
CASSFIRNTEAFF
>TRBV15|TRBJ1-6
CATSRELGFDSPLHF
>TRBV28|TRBJ2-3
CASSYSGGRDTQYF
>TRBV11-3|TRBJ2-4
CASSLGGGAKNIQYF
>TRBV2|TRBJ2-7
CASSEGAPYEQYF
>TRBV5-4|TRBJ1-5
CASSSGQGSNQPQHF
>TRBV5-5|TRBJ2-7
CASSDSPGVSYEQYF
>TRBV25-1|TRBJ2-7
CASSEPIIRGVSYEQYF
>TRBV28|TRBJ1-2
CASSLLTSGTGIGYTF
>TRBV6-5|TRBJ1-2
CASTRQVPPDYGYTF
>TRBV28|TRBJ1-6
CASRGTGGNSPLHF
>TRBV11-2|TRBJ2-3
CASSLDREGDTQYF
>TRBV29-1|TRBJ2-2
CSADGGYTGELFF